Following are 17 T cell receptor beta chains from one sample sequenced in a study of T cells after posttransplantation cyclophosphamide (dated by TCRdb to the mid-2010s). The method was the immunoSEQ multiplex PCR assay. The source is immuneACCESS, and TCRdb retained only in-frame sequences with V and J called. Part of the clones is not carried over; for the studies checked, unresolved V genes explain less than half of this, and the remainder is unexplained. The table gives 16,000 or so clones for this sample, with none occurring only once. Of the sample, about 0.54% is held by the ten largest clones. The treatment or condition label, read with the paper, signifies: high-dose cyclophosphamide on days +3 and +4 as single-agent GVHD prophylaxis. Patients in the PTCy group got busulfan and fludarabine conditioning, a marrow graft from a related or unrelated donor, and cyclophosphamide on days +3 and +4.

The material was PBMCs, obtained after allogeneic stem cell transplant with posttransplant cyclophosphamide. These receptors were taken from a female patient between 30 and 39 years old who received an allogeneic stem cell transplant from a related donor, was CMV-positive, and had no GVHD. After a transplant, not all T cells may be the patient's own; some may come from the graft donor.

This clone was observed many times. The chain combines TRBV2 with TRBJ1-5, with a possible D match to TRBD1 (6 bases). The germline V and J ends were trimmed by 5 bases and 3 bases, with 11 bases remaining between them. This CDR3 comprises 14 residues. CDR1 is SNHLY, CDR2 FYNNEI, per germline. The CDR3 protein is CASSPGQLNQPQHF. The CDR3 DNA reads TGTGCCAGCAGTCCTGGACAGCTCAATCAGCCCCAGCATTTT.

This clone was observed at least ten times. V gene TRBV7-9 combines with J gene TRBJ2-3, with TRBD1 matching over 7 bases. The CDR3 sequence is 17 residues long. J lost 2 bases, V lost 0 bases, and 8 bases had no gene match. Germline V lookup: CDR1 SEHNR, CDR2 FQNEAQ (reference sequence). The CDR3 reads CASSLAPGQGDTDTQYF. The CDR3 DNA is TGTGCCAGCAGCTTAGCGCCGGGTCAGGGGGACACAGATACGCAGTATTTT. The full variable domain, in which reference TRBV7-9 and TRBJ2-3 provide the parts outside the CDR3, is DTGVSQNPRHKITKRGQNVTFRCDPISEHNRLYWYRQTLGQGPEFLTYFQNEAQLEKSRLLSDRFSAERPKGSFSTLEIQRTEQGDSAMYLCASSLAPGQGDTDTQYFGPGTRLTVL.

This clone came up many times. This chain uses TRBV4-2 with TRBJ2-2; 9 nucleotides line up with TRBD2. The germline V gene encodes CDR1 LGHNA and CDR2 YNFKEQ. This CDR3 is built from 19 residues. V lost 0 bases to trimming and J lost 4 bases; unmatched junction nucleotides: 12. Written as DNA, the CDR3 is TGTGCCAGCAGCCAAGAGGTGGGTTTGCTAGCGGGAATCACCGGGGAGCTGTTTTTT. This translates into CASSQEVGLLAGITGELFF.

This clone was detected many times. The chain recombines TRBV7-2 with TRBJ2-1; maybe TRBD2 (5 bases). The V end was cut by 5 bases, the J end by 8 bases, with 22 bases between. The CDR3 sequence is 16 residues long. Germline V gene data show CDR1 as SGHTA and CDR2 as FQGNSA. The CDR3 here is CASSPILGVGVDEQFF. In DNA form, the CDR3 reads TGTGCCAGCAGCCCTATACTAGGCGTCGGCGTCGATGAGCAGTTCTTC.

Only a few counts were recorded for this clone. The V call is TRBV7-6, the J call TRBJ2-5, with D perhaps matching TRBD1 (5 bases). The J call may be faulty, since TRBJ2-7 better matches the DNA end. In germline, CDR1 is SGHVS, CDR2 FNYEAQ. The CDR3 sequence is 14 residues long. The CDR3 DNA sequence: TGTGCCAGCAGCTTCTCCAGGGATAGCCCCGAGCAGTACTTC. Its protein product is CASSFSRDSPEQYF.

This clone was counted ten times or more. V gene TRBV19 combines with J gene TRBJ2-2; weak D call: TRBD2 (5 bases). This CDR3 has 17 residues. Germline lookup yields CDR1 LNHDA and CDR2 SQIVND (reference sequence). V was clipped by 0 bases and J by 5 bases, with 16 bases between them. The CDR3 DNA is TGTGCCAGTAGTATAGACGGAGGCGCCCTGCGGACCGGGGAGCTGTTTTTT. Its translation is CASSIDGGALRTGELFF.

This clone was picked up many times. The rearrangement joins TRBV30 to TRBJ2-1; no clear D gene. The CDR3 sequence is 13 residues long. Germline-derived CDR1 and CDR2 are GTSNPN and SVGIG (reference sequence). V gave up 4 bases and J gave up 3 bases, with 10 bases separating them. DNA of the CDR3: TGTGCCTGGAATACTAACGGCTACAATGAGCAGTTCTTC. It translates to CAWNTNGYNEQFF.

This clone was detected ten times or more. This chain joins TRBV28 and TRBJ1-4; D possibly corresponds to TRBD1 (5 bases). Between the trimmed V and J ends, which lost 6 bases and 5 bases, there was a span of 19 bases. This CDR3 has 16 residues. In germline, CDR1 is MDHEN, CDR2 SYDVKM. The CDR3 DNA is TGTGCCAGCAGCCTAGGGAGGGGCCAACTGAATGAAAAACTGTTTTTT. This codes for CASSLGRGQLNEKLFF.

Ten or more counts support this clone. The chain links TRBV18 to TRBJ2-7; 8 bases are shared with TRBD1. CDR3 length: 14 amino acids. V was pared by 6 bases and J by 0 bases, with 4 bases of the junction left unmatched. Germline values: CDR1 KGHSH, CDR2 LQKENI. CDR3 nucleotide sequence: TGTGCCAGCTCGTCGGACAGGGCCTCCTACGAGCAGTACTTC. It encodes CASSSDRASYEQYF.

This clone was seen at least ten times. This chain uses TRBV7-3 with TRBJ2-3; TRBD2 is a possible D gene (6 bases). V lost 1 base and J lost 4, with 18 bases in between. The CDR3 is made up of 17 amino acids. Per the germline V gene, CDR1 is SGHTA and CDR2 is FQGTGA. The CDR3 spells CASSLIPTRGASDTQYF. CDR3 nucleotides: TGTGCCAGCAGCTTAATCCCGACACGCGGGGCCTCAGATACGCAGTATTTT.

The sample holds many counts of this clone. The chain is built from TRBV29-1 and TRBJ2-2; possibly TRBD1 for D (6 bases). CDR1 SQVTM and CDR2 ANQGSEA come from the germline V gene. The CDR3 spans 14 residues. V lost 7 bases and J lost 0, with 12 bases in between. CDR3 protein: CSGAGTSNTGELFF. CDR3 nucleotides: TGCAGCGGCGCCGGGACATCGAACACCGGGGAGCTGTTTTTT.

The sample holds many counts of this clone. This chain links TRBV7-2 with TRBJ2-1; 10 bases line up with TRBD2. This CDR3 comprises 15 residues. V shed 5 bases, J shed 7 bases, and the junction held 8 bases outside the gene matches. Germline CDR1 is SGHTA and CDR2 is FQGNSA. CDR3 loop: CASSQSSGRYNEQFF. DNA for the CDR3: TGTGCCAGCAGCCAATCTAGCGGGAGATATAATGAGCAGTTCTTC. The whole variable domain, remainder taken from reference TRBV7-2 and TRBJ2-1, is GAGVSQSPSNKVTEKGKDVELRCDPISGHTALYWYRQSLGQGLEFLIYFQGNSAPDKSGLPSDRFSAERTGGSVSTLTIQRTQQEDSAVYLCASSQSSGRYNEQFFGPGTRLTVL.

This clone has a count of ten or more. J is TRBJ2-7 and V is TRBV4-1, with D possibly TRBD2 on 5 matching bases. The ends were cut back, 1 base at V and 5 bases at J, with 12 bases in the middle. This CDR3 contains 14 residues. CDR1 and CDR2 from the germline V gene are MGHRA and YSYEKL. CDR3 DNA sequence: TGCGCCAGCAGCCAAGTCTCTCGGGATCACGAGCAGTACTTC. Its translation is CASSQVSRDHEQYF.

This clone was counted at least ten times. The chain uses TRBV29-1 and TRBJ1-3; TRBD1 agrees at 7 bases. The V and J ends lost 3 bases and 4 bases, in that order; junction bases with no gene match: 15. This CDR3 is 17 amino acids long. Looked up from germline, CDR1 is SQVTM and CDR2 is ANQGSEA. The CDR3 region is CSVEFALSRGRGNTIYF. CDR3 in DNA: TGCAGCGTTGAGTTCGCTTTAAGTAGGGGGCGCGGAAACACCATATATTTT.

This clone appeared many times. The chain uses TRBV11-3 and TRBJ2-2; 8 bases map to TRBD2. The V and J ends lost 6 bases and 10 bases, in that order; junction bases with no gene match: 7. From germline, CDR1 is SGHNT and CDR2 YENEEA. The CDR3 totals 13 residues. This CDR3 is CASRRGAHEELFF. In nucleotides, the CDR3 is TGTGCCAGCAGGCGGGGGGCTCACGAGGAGCTGTTTTTT.

Ten or more counts support this clone. This chain joins TRBV6-5 and TRBJ1-6, with D tentatively TRBD1 (5 bases). Trimming left V 7 bases short and J 7 bases short, with 14 bases between. The CDR3 length is 14 residues. The germline V gene has CDR1 MNHEY and CDR2 SVGAGI. The CDR3, as DNA: TGTGCCAGCACAAGGGGACTGGAGAATTCACCCCTCCACTTT. Its protein is CASTRGLENSPLHF.

This clone was detected ten times or more. This rearrangement joins TRBV29-1 to TRBJ2-1; 11 bases match TRBD2. Losses at the gene ends were 5 bases for V and 5 bases for J; bases not matched to a gene: 2. This CDR3 is 13 amino acids long. Looked up from germline, CDR1 is SQVTM and CDR2 is ANQGSEA. CDR3 residues: CSVWGLADNEQFF. Written as DNA, the CDR3 is TGCAGCGTTTGGGGACTAGCGGACAATGAGCAGTTCTTC.